The entry that follows covers one TCR beta chain sequence. Its target is unknown. This sample was taken from a study of T cells in Graves' hyperthyroidism and ophthalmopathy. Study-level points and caveats: Stable hyperthyroidism and ophthalmopathy were separated using 13 V-J signatures. It was a median approximately six months before onset that the model predicted ophthalmopathy.

RNA transcripts were the template for amplifying TCR beta CDR3 regions. First-round RT-PCR targeting the TCR CDR3 was performed with the HTBI primer set. TCRdb re-called the multiplex PCR reads with MiXCR, one entry per CDR3 protein. The sample has 500,000 to 800,000 distinct CDR3 sequences, about 45% seen once; the top ten hold roughly 6.5%. Germline CDR1 reads DFQATT; CDR2 reads SNEGSKA (reference sequence). Trimming took 6 bases from V and 2 from J; bases not matched to a gene: 3. CDR3 length equals 13 residues. This TCR was sampled from an adult man with Graves' disease, either hyperthyroidism or ophthalmopathy (not recorded which). The material sequenced was peripheral blood or thyroid tissue (not recorded which). The chain couples TRBV20-1 to TRBJ1-5; 8 positions match TRBD1. DNA for the CDR3: TGCAGTGCCTCGGACAGGGGCAATCAGCCCCAGCATTTT. It is translated as CSASDRGNQPQHF.